This T cell receptor (beta chain) was sequenced for a study of human T cells and chemical hapten exposure. CDR3 length: 14 residues. V was trimmed by 1 base and J by 6 bases, leaving 10 bases between them. This clonotype was picked up many times. TCRdb redid the calling of the RACE reads with MiXCR, one entry per CDR3 protein. The table shows more than 80,000 distinct CDR3 sequences, with roughly a tenth occurring only once. Described time point: patch test 3, about 24 weeks after DPC sensitization. The treatment here: therapeutic diphenylcyclopropenone sensitization with weekly scalp DPC. Sample: whole blood, taken in connection with sensitization to the hapten diphenylcyclopropenone (DPC). The clonotype comes from a woman aged 45-59 years with alopecia areata. Some clones in this sample may be carry-over from other donors' samples. The rearrangement links TRBV12-3 or TRBV12-4 to TRBJ2-1; D may match TRBD1 or TRBD2 (6 bases each). CDR3 bases: TGTGCCAGCAGTTTAGAGGGGGGTGTCAATGAGCAGTTCTTC. It translates to CASSLEGGVNEQFF.